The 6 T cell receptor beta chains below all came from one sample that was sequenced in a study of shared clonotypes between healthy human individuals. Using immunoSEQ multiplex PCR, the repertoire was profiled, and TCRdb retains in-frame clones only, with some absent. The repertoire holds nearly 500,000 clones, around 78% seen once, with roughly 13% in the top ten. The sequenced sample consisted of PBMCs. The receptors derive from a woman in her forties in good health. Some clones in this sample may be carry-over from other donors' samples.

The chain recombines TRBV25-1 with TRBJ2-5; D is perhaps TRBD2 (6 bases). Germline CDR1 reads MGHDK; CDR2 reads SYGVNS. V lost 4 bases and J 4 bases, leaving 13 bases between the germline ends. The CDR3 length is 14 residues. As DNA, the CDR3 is TGTGCCAGCAGTGGACTAGGGGAGGCAGAGACCCAGTACTTC. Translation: CASSGLGEAETQYF.

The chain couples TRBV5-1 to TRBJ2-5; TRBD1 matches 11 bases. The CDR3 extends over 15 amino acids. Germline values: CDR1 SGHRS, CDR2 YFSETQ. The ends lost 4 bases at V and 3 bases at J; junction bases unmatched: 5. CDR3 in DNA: TGCGCCAGCAGCCCCCGGGACAGGGGGGAAGAGACCCAGTACTTC. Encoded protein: CASSPRDRGEETQYF.

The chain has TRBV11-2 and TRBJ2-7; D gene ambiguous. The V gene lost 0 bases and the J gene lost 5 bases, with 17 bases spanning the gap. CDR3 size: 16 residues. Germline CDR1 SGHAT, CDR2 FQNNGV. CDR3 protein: CASSLDRVSLSHEQYF. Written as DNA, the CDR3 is TGTGCCAGCAGCTTAGATCGGGTCAGCCTATCCCACGAGCAGTACTTC.

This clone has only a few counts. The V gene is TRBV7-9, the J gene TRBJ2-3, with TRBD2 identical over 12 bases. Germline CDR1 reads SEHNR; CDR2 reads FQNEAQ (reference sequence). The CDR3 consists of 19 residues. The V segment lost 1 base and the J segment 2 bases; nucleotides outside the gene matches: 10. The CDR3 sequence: CASSLGATSGSPPTDTQYF. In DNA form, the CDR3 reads TGTGCCAGCAGCTTAGGGGCGACTAGCGGGAGCCCTCCCACAGATACGCAGTATTTT.

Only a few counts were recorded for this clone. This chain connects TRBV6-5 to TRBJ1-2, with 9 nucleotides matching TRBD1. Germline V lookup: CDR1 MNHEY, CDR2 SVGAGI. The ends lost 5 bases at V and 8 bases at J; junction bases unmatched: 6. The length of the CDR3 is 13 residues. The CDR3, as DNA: TGTGCCAGCAGTCCTCCCGGGACAGGGGGCTACACCTTC. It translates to CASSPPGTGGYTF.

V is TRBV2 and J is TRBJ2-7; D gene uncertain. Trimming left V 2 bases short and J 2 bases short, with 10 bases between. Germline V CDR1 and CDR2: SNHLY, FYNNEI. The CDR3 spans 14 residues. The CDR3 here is CASSELGGTYEQYF. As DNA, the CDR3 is TGTGCCAGCAGTGAACTGGGCGGAACCTACGAGCAGTACTTC.